One and the same sample provided the 10 T cell receptor beta chains below, sequenced in a study of T-cell memory formation after mild COVID-19. Via MiXCR, TCRdb re-called the 5' RACE reads, giving one row per CDR3 protein. This repertoire shows about 340,000 distinct CDR3 sequences, 13% found once; its top ten account for around 21%. The sequencing sample was made of PBMCs or a T cell subset sorted from them (not recorded which). These receptors all stem from a man between 18 and 35 years old who had mild COVID-19 (a few samples of this study predate the infection). Cell type and time point are not known.

The chain links TRBV5-6 to TRBJ1-1; a weak D match, TRBD1 (6 bases). The germline CDR1 and CDR2 sequences are SGHDT and YYEEEE. The CDR3 extends over 14 amino acids. Trimming shortened V by 4 bases and J by 5 bases, and 15 bases separated the two germline ends. CDR3 sequence reads: CASSPIRGGTEAFF. The CDR3 nucleotides read TGTGCCAGCAGCCCCATCAGGGGAGGGACTGAAGCTTTCTTT. The full variable domain, completed using reference TRBV5-6 and TRBJ1-1, is DAGVTQSPTHLIKTRGQQVTLRCSPKSGHDTVSWYQQALGQGPQFIFQYYEEEERQRGNFPDRFSGHQFPNYSSELNVNALLLGDSALYLCASSPIRGGTEAFFGQGTRLTVV.

The chain couples TRBV20-1 to TRBJ2-7; tentative D call: TRBD1 (5 bases). CDR1 is DFQATT, CDR2 SNEGSKA, per germline (reference sequence). Trimming removed 3 bases at V and 1 base at J, with 13 bases between. The CDR3 extends over 14 amino acids. CDR3: CSASRRVGSYEQYV. The CDR3, as DNA: TGCAGTGCTAGTCGCAGGGTGGGGTCCTACGAGCAGTACGTC.

This clonotype appeared a few times. J is TRBJ2-2 and V is TRBV5-6; possibly TRBD1 or TRBD2 for D (5 bases each). CDR1 and CDR2 from the germline V gene are SGHDT and YYEEEE. The CDR3 covers 14 residues. Trimming stripped 5 bases from V and 5 bases from J, with 13 bases between. CDR3 coding DNA: TGTGCCAGCAGTTACAGGACTGCGACCGGGGAGCTGTTTTTT. Translated: CASSYRTATGELFF.

This clonotype was detected a few times. This CDR3 reads CASSQDIDQETQYF. Here the CDR3 DNA reads TGCGCCAGCAGCCAGGACATCGACCAAGAGACCCAGTACTTC. The chain links TRBV5-1 to TRBJ2-5, with D perhaps TRBD1 (5 bases). V lost 4 bases, J lost 0 bases, and 10 bases lay in between. The CDR3 runs to 14 residues. CDR1 is SGHRS, CDR2 YFSETQ, per germline.

The chain recombines TRBV9 with TRBJ2-3; 13 nucleotides match TRBD2. The J segment lost 5 bases and the V segment lost 3 bases, leaving 3 bases of the junction unmatched. The CDR3 spans 15 residues. Looked up from germline, CDR1 is SGDLS and CDR2 is YYNGEE. The CDR3 sequence is CASSATSGGLDTQYF. Written as DNA, the CDR3 is TGTGCCAGCAGCGCGACTAGCGGGGGGCTAGATACGCAGTATTTT. Using reference TRBV9 and TRBJ2-3 for the parts outside the CDR3, the full variable domain is DSGVTQTPKHLITATGQRVTLRCSPRSGDLSVYWYQQSLDQGLQFLIQYYNGEERAKGNILERFSAQQFPDLHSELNLSSLELGDSALYFCASSATSGGLDTQYFGPGTRLTVL.

The J gene is TRBJ2-1, the V gene TRBV7-3, with 9 bases that match TRBD2. Per germline, CDR1 SGHTA and CDR2 FQGTGA. V lost 6 bases to trimming and J lost 10 bases; unmatched junction nucleotides: 4. The CDR3 totals 12 residues. CDR3 bases: TGTGCCAGCAGTAGCGGGGGCTGGGAGCAGTTCTTC. It codes for CASSSGGWEQFF.

This clonotype was detected a few times. V usage is TRBV15 and J usage is TRBJ2-5; D uncertain. The length of the CDR3 is 14 residues. Germline V lookup: CDR1 LNHNV, CDR2 YYDKDF (reference sequence). Trimming removed 0 bases from V and 2 bases from J, with 7 bases in between. The CDR3 nucleotides read TGTGCCACCAGCAGAGATAACGGACAAGAGACCCAGTACTTC. Amino acid sequence: CATSRDNGQETQYF.

This clonotype was observed a few times. The rearrangement uses TRBV5-5 and TRBJ2-1, with TRBD1 as a possible D gene (6 bases). The CDR3 length is 16 residues. Germline CDR1 is SGHKS and CDR2 is YYEKEE (reference sequence). The V gene lost 0 bases and the J gene lost 4 bases, with 14 bases spanning the gap. CDR3 loop: CASSLEFGQLYNEQFF. Written as DNA, the CDR3 is TGTGCCAGCAGCTTGGAGTTCGGACAGCTATACAATGAGCAGTTCTTC.

The J gene is TRBJ2-1, the V gene TRBV4-1, with D possibly being TRBD1 or TRBD2 (6 bases each). V lost 7 bases and J 2 bases, leaving 18 bases between the germline ends. The CDR3 has 16 residues. The germline gives CDR1 MGHRA, CDR2 YSYEKL. The CDR3 here is CASKRGVAVAYNEQFF. The CDR3, as DNA: TGCGCCAGCAAGAGGGGGGTAGCGGTAGCCTACAATGAGCAGTTCTTC.

The genes are TRBV6-5 and TRBJ1-5; D not resolved. V shed 6 bases and J shed 0 bases, with 15 bases lying between them. This CDR3 has 16 residues. Germline CDR1 is MNHEY and CDR2 is SVGAGI. The CDR3 is CASSPSEYDSNQPQHF. The CDR3 coding sequence is TGTGCCAGCAGCCCCAGTGAGTATGATAGCAATCAGCCCCAGCATTTT.